This is a list of T cell receptor beta chains from one sample in a study of human T cells and chemical hapten exposure. Using its own MiXCR run on the RACE reads, TCRdb lists one record per CDR3 protein. The table records about 340,000 distinct CDR3 sequences, under 9% of them present only once. The specimen was whole blood, collected in connection with sensitization to the hapten diphenylcyclopropenone (DPC). These receptors were taken from a woman in her late teens or twenties with alopecia areata. Some clones in this sample may be carry-over from other donors' samples. The CDR3 runs from the conserved cysteine through the conserved F or W. A D gene is named only where the DNA matches it firmly. Some rows have no size entry. The others give once, few or many, or a class for an expanded clone.

CDR3aa	CDR3nt	v_gene	j_gene	d_gene	abundance
CATSRFLNEQFF	TGTGCCACCAGCAGGTTCTTAAATGAGCAGTTCTTC	TRBV15	TRBJ2-1	-	few
CASSLTGTGRHQPQHF	TGTGCCAGCAGCCTGACCGGGACAGGGAGGCATCAGCCCCAGCATTTT	TRBV5-6	TRBJ1-5	TRBD1	-
CASSYSGDSGFSGYTF	TGTGCCAGCAGTTACTCTGGCGACAGTGGTTTTAGTGGCTACACCTTC	TRBV6-5	TRBJ1-2	-	-
CASSPGGNYEQYF	TGTGCCAGCAGTCCGGGAGGAAACTACGAGCAGTACTTC	TRBV6-5	TRBJ2-7	TRBD2	few
CASSLYGLSGNTGELFF	TGTGCCAGCAGCTTATACGGTCTATCCGGGAACACCGGGGAGCTGTTTTTT	TRBV7-3	TRBJ2-2	-	many
CASSQAGGAFF	TGTGCCAGCAGCCAAGCCGGGGGGGCTTTCTTT	TRBV3-1	TRBJ1-1	-	many
CASMPVGSATQYF	TGTGCCAGCATGCCAGTGGGGTCGGCGACCCAGTACTTC	TRBV2	TRBJ2-5	-	many
CSAERQTYEQYF	TGCAGTGCTGAGAGACAGACCTACGAGCAGTACTTC	TRBV20-1	TRBJ2-7	-	-
CASSPTEERGYTF	TGTGCCAGCTCACCTACGGAGGAGAGGGGCTACACCTTC	TRBV18	TRBJ1-2	-	-
CSAPGLADRHTQYF	TGCAGTGCTCCGGGACTAGCGGACCGTCATACGCAGTATTTT	TRBV20-1	TRBJ2-3	TRBD2	many
CSANTLDRSQETQYF	TGCAGTGCTAATACACTTGACAGGTCCCAAGAGACCCAGTACTTC	TRBV20-1	TRBJ2-5	-	many
CASSKGRWGQETQYF	TGTGCCAGCAGTAAGGGGCGCTGGGGCCAAGAGACCCAGTACTTC	TRBV6-2/TRBV6-3	TRBJ2-5	-	-
CASSPGLAVNEKLFF	TGCGCCAGCAGCCCCGGGTTGGCCGTTAATGAAAAACTGTTTTTT	TRBV5-1	TRBJ1-4	-	-
CASSFGGGRIDTQYF	TGTGCCAGCAGCTTTGGCGGGGGAAGAATAGATACGCAGTATTTT	TRBV7-6	TRBJ2-3	TRBD2	many
CASSSTRGASSPLHF	TGTGCCAGCAGCTCCACCCGGGGCGCGAGTTCACCCCTCCACTTT	TRBV7-2	TRBJ1-6	-	few
CASSLVSGQPQHF	TGTGCCAGCAGCTTAGTTTCCGGTCAGCCCCAGCATTTT	TRBV7-2	TRBJ1-5	-	-
CASRGQQNQPQHF	TGTGCCAGCCGCGGACAGCAAAATCAGCCCCAGCATTTT	TRBV27	TRBJ1-5	-	few
CASSLGYRGMETQYF	TGTGCCAGCAGTTTAGGCTACAGGGGGATGGAGACCCAGTACTTC	TRBV27	TRBJ2-5	TRBD1	once
CSVEGSGTSSYNEQFF	TGCAGCGTTGAAGGCTCCGGGACTAGCTCCTACAATGAGCAGTTCTTC	TRBV29-1	TRBJ2-1	TRBD2	once
CASSQGSEGGKQFF	TGTGCCAGCAGCCAAGGGTCTGAGGGGGGGAAGCAGTTCTTC	TRBV4-2	TRBJ2-1	-	-
CASSFGYLEAFF	TGTGCCAGCAGTTTCGGGTACCTCGAAGCTTTCTTT	TRBV25-1	TRBJ1-1	-	few
CASSFSGTSYNEQFF	TGCGCCAGCAGCTTTAGCGGAACGTCCTACAATGAGCAGTTCTTC	TRBV5-1	TRBJ2-1	-	-
CASRIGGPNTEAFF	TGTGCCAGCAGGATAGGGGGCCCGAACACTGAAGCTTTCTTT	TRBV12-3/TRBV12-4	TRBJ1-1	TRBD1	-
CASRPGVEETQYF	TGTGCCAGCAGGCCAGGGGTAGAAGAGACCCAGTACTTC	TRBV12-3/TRBV12-4	TRBJ2-5	-	few
CASSPWGNQPQHF	TGTGCCAGCAGCCCATGGGGGAATCAGCCCCAGCATTTT	TRBV7-9	TRBJ1-5	-	-
CASSLRLAGNTGELFF	TGCGCCAGCAGCTTGCGGCTAGCGGGGAACACCGGGGAGCTGTTTTTT	TRBV5-1	TRBJ2-2	TRBD2	many
CASSLGEGLFF	TGTGCCAGCAGTCTAGGGGAGGGACTGTTTTTT	TRBV28	TRBJ1-4	-	-
CASSRSGQGSYEQYF	TGTGCCAGCAGCCGTTCGGGACAGGGGTCCTACGAGCAGTACTTC	TRBV6-5	TRBJ2-7	TRBD1	few
CASSLNAGGFTDTQYF	TGTGCCAGCAGCTTAAACGCGGGGGGGTTCACAGATACGCAGTATTTT	TRBV7-2	TRBJ2-3	TRBD2	many
CASSLGTGLRNSPLHF	TGTGCCAGCAGCTTGGGGACAGGGCTGAGGAATTCACCCCTCCACTTT	TRBV7-8	TRBJ1-6	TRBD1	few
CASSTAGAGAYNEQFF	TGTGCCAGCAGCACGGCCGGAGCGGGGGCCTACAATGAGCAGTTCTTC	TRBV6-5	TRBJ2-1	TRBD2	few
CSVEVRGGTEAFF	TGCAGCGTTGAGGTCAGGGGTGGGACTGAAGCTTTCTTT	TRBV29-1	TRBJ1-1	-	few
CASSLTIAGVNQPQHF	TGTGCCAGCAGTTTGACTATAGCCGGAGTCAATCAGCCCCAGCATTTT	TRBV28	TRBJ1-5	-	-
CSAGRRDTDTQYF	TGCAGTGCTGGTCGTCGAGACACAGATACGCAGTATTTT	TRBV20-1	TRBJ2-3	-	few
CASSPGTGLAGAREDTQYF	TGCGCCAGCAGCCCTGGAACGGGACTAGCGGGGGCCCGGGAAGATACGCAGTATTTT	TRBV5-1	TRBJ2-3	TRBD2	-
CSATWGGRRTEAFF	TGCAGTGCTACTTGGGGGGGCAGGCGTACTGAAGCTTTCTTT	TRBV20-1	TRBJ1-1	-	few
CASSPTGVDMREQYF	TGTGCCAGCAGCCCGACCGGCGTGGACATGCGTGAGCAGTACTTC	TRBV9	TRBJ2-7	-	many
CASSSAGTGVYSNQPQHF	TGTGCCAGCAGTTCCGCCGGGACAGGGGTTTATAGCAATCAGCCCCAGCATTTT	TRBV12-3/TRBV12-4	TRBJ1-5	TRBD1	few
CAIRPDSETDTQYF	TGTGCCATACGTCCGGACAGCGAGACAGATACGCAGTATTTT	TRBV10-3	TRBJ2-3	-	-
CASSWVVGSEAFF	TGTGCCAGCAGTTGGGTAGTTGGGTCTGAAGCTTTCTTT	TRBV28	TRBJ1-1	-	few
CASSQSRANYGYTF	TGTGCCAGCAGCCAATCTCGAGCTAACTATGGCTACACCTTC	TRBV16	TRBJ1-2	-	few
CASSRQIYNEQFF	TGTGCCAGCAGTCGACAGATTTACAATGAGCAGTTCTTC	TRBV7-2	TRBJ2-1	-	-
CASSRESTGAQYF	TGTGCCAGCAGCCGTGAGAGTACCGGGGCCCAGTACTTC	TRBV6-1	TRBJ2-5	-	many
CASLRQGLGTEAFF	TGTGCCAGCCTCCGGCAAGGTTTGGGAACTGAAGCTTTCTTT	TRBV6-2/TRBV6-3	TRBJ1-1	-	few
CASSPKTGTDTQYF	TGTGCCAGCAGCCCCAAAACAGGCACAGATACGCAGTATTTT	TRBV6-6	TRBJ2-3	-	many
CASSLDLDRAGQETQYF	TGTGCCAGCAGTTTAGATCTAGACAGGGCGGGGCAAGAGACCCAGTACTTC	TRBV28	TRBJ2-5	-	few